This T cell receptor beta chain was sequenced during a study of cytomegalovirus exposure and HLA in healthy donors. Overall study context: Roughly 85 million unique TCRs from HLA-typed donors made up an early data release.

PCR amplification relied on 60 Vbeta primers (plus 13 Jbeta primers). TCRdb keeps only in-frame clones here, not all; method: immunoSEQ multiplex PCR. The repertoire holds roughly 110,000 clones, with 82% as singletons. Study results and caveats: In a later analysis, DRB1 alleles had the most associated TCRs; HLA-C alleles the fewest. A highly shared variant cluster was judged a likely technical artifact.

V was pared by 2 bases and J by 4 bases, with 11 bases between. The germline V gene has CDR1 SGHVS and CDR2 FQNEAQ. This CDR3 spans 14 amino acids. As regards this clone: Its specificity is not known.

The specimen sequenced was PBMCs. The chain combines TRBV7-8 with TRBJ1-1; D uncertain. This receptor was obtained from a man aged 25-45 years in good health and CMV-seropositive. Here the CDR3 reads CASSLLANPTEAFF. The CDR3 DNA sequence: TGTGCCAGCAGCTTATTGGCCAACCCCACTGAAGCTTTCTTT.